What follows are 9 T cell receptor beta chains derived from one specimen sequenced in a study of cytotoxic CD8 clonotypes in ibrutinib-treated CLL. Using immunoSEQ multiplex PCR, the repertoire was profiled, and TCRdb retains in-frame clones only, with some absent. The table lists fewer than 25,000 clones, just under 70% of them singletons. The source was PBMCs, collected after 24 months of ibrutinib treatment. Receptor source: a human donor with chronic lymphocytic leukemia.

This clone was recorded a few times. This rearrangement joins TRBV2 to TRBJ1-2; 9 bases map to TRBD1. V gave up 7 bases and J gave up 2 bases; unmatched junction bases: 2. The CDR3 covers 13 residues. Per the germline V gene, CDR1 is SNHLY and CDR2 is FYNNEI. CDR3 loop: CASTGTGNYGYTF. CDR3 bases: TGTGCCAGCACCGGGACAGGGAACTATGGCTACACCTTC.

For this clone: The same CDR3 also results from other DNA sequences found in this sample. This rearrangement joins TRBV5-4 to TRBJ2-3, with a weak D call TRBD2 (6 bases). The V and J ends lost 4 bases and 4 bases respectively, with 19 bases between them. This CDR3 region has 16 residues. Looked up from germline, CDR1 is SGHNT and CDR2 is YYREEE (reference sequence). CDR3 protein: CASSTRMGGGADTQYF. CDR3 sequence (DNA): TGTGCCAGCAGCACCCGGATGGGAGGCGGCGCAGATACGCAGTATTTT.

The chain uses TRBV27 and TRBJ2-5; a weak D match, TRBD1 (5 bases). V was clipped by 5 bases and J by 4 bases, with 5 bases between them. CDR3 length: 11 residues. The germline V gene has CDR1 MNHEY and CDR2 SMNVEV (reference sequence). Written as DNA, the CDR3 is TGTGCCAGCAGTCAGGGAGAGACCCAGTACTTC. Protein product: CASSQGETQYF.

For this clone: Other DNA sequences in this specimen translate into the identical CDR3. The gene calls are TRBV5-4 and TRBJ2-7; the match to TRBD1 covers 9 bases. Looked up from germline, CDR1 is SGHNT and CDR2 is YYREEE (reference sequence). Germline trimming cut 4 bases from V and 1 base from J; bases unmatched to any gene: 6. This CDR3 comprises 15 residues. CDR3 in amino acids: CASSLGQGSSYEQYF. Here the CDR3 DNA reads TGTGCCAGCAGCCTCGGACAGGGGAGTTCCTACGAGCAGTACTTC.

CDR3 region: CATLGQIDIMNTEAFF. The CDR3, as DNA: TGTGCCACCCTGGGACAGATAGATATTATGAACACTGAAGCTTTCTTT. The chain has TRBV2 and TRBJ1-1, with TRBD1 identical over 7 bases. V lost 10 bases, J lost 0 bases, and 14 bases stayed unmatched. Germline CDR1 and CDR2: SNHLY and FYNNEI. The CDR3 is made up of 16 amino acids.

This clone was counted many times. The DNA for the CDR3 is TGTGCCAGCAGCTACCTTGGGCGGGGGGGTTCCGATACGCAGTATTTT. Its translation is CASSYLGRGGSDTQYF. V is TRBV5-6 and J is TRBJ2-3; 9 bases line up with TRBD2. Per germline, CDR1 SGHDT and CDR2 YYEEEE. After removal of 3 bases from V and 6 bases from J, the junction contained 11 bases not matched to a gene. This CDR3 region has 16 residues.

The table lists this clone with a few counts. The gene calls are TRBV7-9 and TRBJ2-1; D call uncertain. V lost 0 bases and J 7 bases, leaving 4 bases between the germline ends. This CDR3 has 12 residues. Germline CDR1 is SEHNR and CDR2 is FQNEAQ (reference sequence). The DNA for the CDR3 is TGTGCCAGCAGCTTAGCGCCAAATGAGCAGTTCTTC. Its protein is CASSLAPNEQFF.

The chain links TRBV5-4 to TRBJ2-7; 9 bases fit TRBD1. The V and J ends lost 2 bases and 3 bases, in that order; junction bases with no gene match: 3. This CDR3 comprises 14 residues. Germline CDR1 reads SGHNT; CDR2 reads YYREEE (reference sequence). The CDR3 spells CASSLGTGIYEQYF. DNA for the CDR3: TGTGCCAGCAGCTTAGGGACAGGGATCTACGAGCAGTACTTC.

This chain links TRBV27 with TRBJ2-7; 9 positions agree with TRBD1. This CDR3 comprises 12 residues. The ends lost 8 bases at V and 1 base at J; junction bases unmatched: 0. Per the germline V gene, CDR1 is MNHEY and CDR2 is SMNVEV (reference sequence). CDR3 protein: CASGTGSYEQYF. CDR3 DNA: TGTGCCAGCGGGACAGGGTCCTACGAGCAGTACTTC.